The 22 T cell receptor beta chains below all came from one sample that was sequenced in a study of T-cell memory formation after mild COVID-19. TCRdb reanalysed the 5' RACE reads using MiXCR and keeps one entry per CDR3 protein. The sample yields under 250,000 distinct CDR3 sequences, 15% seen once. Specimen: PBMCs or a T cell subset sorted from them (not recorded which). Receptors originate from an adult woman who had mild COVID-19 (a few samples of this study predate the infection). Cell type and time point are not known.

Only a few counts were recorded for this clonotype. The chain is built from TRBV6-2 or TRBV6-3 and TRBJ2-5; D possibly corresponds to TRBD2 (6 bases). The CDR3 is 11 residues long. CDR1 and CDR2 (germline): MNHEY, SVGEGT. Trimming shortened V by 5 bases and J by 8 bases, and 9 bases separated the two germline ends. The DNA of the CDR3 is TGTGCCAGCAGTAACGGACTAACCCAGTACTTC. This encodes CASSNGLTQYF.

This clonotype was seen only a few times. This chain joins TRBV7-2 and TRBJ2-7; TRBD1 matches at 7 bases. J lost 7 bases, V lost 4 bases, and 13 bases had no gene match. Per the germline V gene, CDR1 is SGHTA and CDR2 is FQGNSA. The length of the CDR3 is 15 residues. This CDR3 reads CASSSRGTGDLEQYF. CDR3 DNA: TGTGCCAGCAGCTCTCGAGGAACAGGGGATCTGGAGCAGTACTTC.

The chain has TRBV24-1 and TRBJ1-1; D not certain. The CDR3 is 13 residues long. The ends were cut back, 0 bases at V and 5 bases at J, with 6 bases in the middle. The germline V gene has CDR1 KGHDR and CDR2 SFDVKD. CDR3 protein: CATSDLVGTEAFF. DNA for the CDR3: TGTGCCACCAGTGATTTGGTCGGGACTGAAGCTTTCTTT.

This rearrangement joins TRBV18 to TRBJ1-1, with TRBD1 matching 7 bases. The CDR3 runs 13 residues. Germline values: CDR1 KGHSH, CDR2 LQKENI. After removal of 5 bases from V and 3 bases from J, the junction contained 3 bases not matched to a gene. The CDR3 DNA reads as TGTGCCAGCTCAACGACAGGGTACACTGAAGCTTTCTTT. It encodes CASSTTGYTEAFF.

This clonotype was seen a few times. V usage is TRBV20-1 and J usage is TRBJ2-1; the D is unclear. The CDR3 extends over 14 amino acids. The V end was cut by 5 bases, the J end by 4 bases, with 15 bases between. Germline V gives CDR1 DFQATT, CDR2 SNEGSKA (reference sequence). For the CDR3, the DNA is TGCAGTGCTCTATCCCCGCCAGGATACAATGAGCAGTTCTTC. As protein: CSALSPPGYNEQFF.

CDR3 protein: CASNLQGPNTEAFF. The CDR3 region has the DNA TGTGCCAGCAATCTACAGGGTCCGAACACTGAAGCTTTCTTT. The chain joins TRBV2 to TRBJ1-1; D is possibly TRBD1 (6 bases). This CDR3 contains 14 residues. Between the trimmed V and J ends, which lost 7 bases and 1 base, there was a span of 13 bases. Germline V gene lookup returns CDR1 SNHLY and CDR2 FYNNEI.

This clonotype was found a few times. The chain has TRBV18 and TRBJ2-7, with 8 bases identical to TRBD2. There are 14 residues in the CDR3. Germline V lookup: CDR1 KGHSH, CDR2 LQKENI. V lost 3 bases, J lost 6 bases, and 7 bases stayed unmatched. The CDR3 DNA reads TGTGCCAGCTCACCCGGCCGGGAGGGCCGCGAGCAGTACTTC. Amino acid sequence: CASSPGREGREQYF.

This clonotype was detected ten times or more. V and J are TRBV5-5 and TRBJ2-1, with 8 bases that match TRBD1. CDR3 length equals 15 residues. Trimming cost V 4 bases and J 0 bases; bases outside gene matches: 3. CDR1 SGHKS and CDR2 YYEKEE come from the germline V gene (reference sequence). The CDR3 region has the DNA TGTGCCAGCAGCGTCCAGGGGGCCTCCTACAATGAGCAGTTCTTC. Encoded protein: CASSVQGASYNEQFF.

This clonotype has only a few counts. The chain joins TRBV30 to TRBJ2-5; perhaps TRBD2 as D (6 bases). V was shortened by 2 bases and J by 2 bases, with 15 bases between the two germline ends. This CDR3 has 15 residues. CDR1 and CDR2 from the germline V gene are GTSNPN and SVGIG (reference sequence). The CDR3 region has the DNA TGTGCCTGGAGTTGGAGGGTTGTGGGGCAAGAGACCCAGTACTTC. Amino acid sequence: CAWSWRVVGQETQYF.

The V gene is TRBV2, the J gene TRBJ2-7; D is perhaps TRBD1 or TRBD2 (5 bases each). Germline assignment: CDR1 SNHLY and CDR2 FYNNEI. The V and J ends lost 6 bases and 0 bases respectively, with 6 bases between them. This CDR3 has 12 amino acids. Here the CDR3 reads CASRGDSYEQYF. CDR3 nucleotide sequence: TGTGCCAGCAGGGGGGACTCCTACGAGCAGTACTTC.

This clonotype was seen only a few times. The chain carries TRBV20-1 and TRBJ2-4; possibly TRBD2 for D (5 bases). This CDR3 contains 14 residues. Germline CDR1 and CDR2: DFQATT and SNEGSKA (reference sequence). Trimming stripped 5 bases from V and 0 bases from J, with 11 bases between. For the CDR3, the DNA is TGCAGTGCTCGCTCCGGACTAGCCAAAAACATTCAGTACTTC. Protein sequence: CSARSGLAKNIQYF.

The V and J genes are TRBV9 and TRBJ2-3; D could derive from TRBD1 or TRBD2 (6 bases each). This CDR3 has 15 amino acids. Germline lookup yields CDR1 SGDLS and CDR2 YYNGEE. Trimming stripped 0 bases from V and 4 bases from J, with 12 bases between. Written as DNA, the CDR3 is TGTGCCAGCAGCGTAGATGGGGGGCTTTCAGATACGCAGTATTTT. It codes for CASSVDGGLSDTQYF.

The rearrangement joins TRBV30 to TRBJ2-7; 7 bases agree with TRBD1. The V gene's germline CDR1 is GTSNPN and CDR2 SVGIG (reference sequence). The CDR3 is 12 amino acids. J gave up 4 bases and V 2 bases, and 2 bases lay outside the gene matches. CDR3 sequence (DNA): TGTGCCTGGAGTAGACAGGGTTACGAGCAGTACTTC. Translation gives CAWSRQGYEQYF. Together with reference TRBV30 and TRBJ2-7, the CDR3 gives the full variable domain: SQTIHQWPATLVQPVGSPLSLECTVEGTSNPNLYWYRQAAGRGLQLLFYSVGIGQISSEVPQNLSASRPQDRQFILSSKKLLLSDSGFYLCAWSRQGYEQYFGPGTRLTVT.

In its sample, this clonotype was seen a few times. The chain combines TRBV5-1 with TRBJ1-5, with D unclear. V was pared by 2 bases and J by 4 bases, with 10 bases between. This CDR3 comprises 14 residues. The germline V gene encodes CDR1 SGHRS and CDR2 YFSETQ. DNA for the CDR3: TGCGCCAGCAGCTTTGGGGAGATTAATCAGCCCCAGCATTTT. It encodes CASSFGEINQPQHF.

The chain uses TRBV11-2 and TRBJ2-2, with 7 positions matching TRBD1. The germline V gene has CDR1 SGHAT and CDR2 FQNNGV. The CDR3 is 18 amino acids. The V segment lost 4 bases and the J segment 3 bases; nucleotides outside the gene matches: 14. CDR3 amino acids: CASSSRDSRTKDTGELFF. Here the CDR3 DNA reads TGTGCCAGCAGCTCCAGGGACAGCCGAACAAAGGACACCGGGGAGCTGTTTTTT.

This clonotype was observed a handful of times. In DNA form, the CDR3 reads TGCGCCAGCAGTGATTGGGGGGCTAAGGCAGATACGCAGTATTTT. Amino acid sequence: CASSDWGAKADTQYF. The rearrangement links TRBV5-1 to TRBJ2-3, with D perhaps matching TRBD1 or TRBD2 (6 bases each). The CDR3 consists of 15 residues. Germline assignment: CDR1 SGHRS and CDR2 YFSETQ. V was pared by 5 bases and J by 4 bases, with 17 bases between.

CDR3 nucleotide sequence: TGCGCCAGCAGCTTGAGCTCTAGCCTAGGGACCCAGTACTTC. Its translation is CASSLSSSLGTQYF. The chain uses TRBV5-1 and TRBJ2-5; weak D call: TRBD2 (5 bases). Trimming took off 1 base at V and 7 bases at J, with 14 bases between the two ends. CDR3 length: 14 residues. CDR1 and CDR2 (germline): SGHRS, YFSETQ.

For the CDR3, the DNA is TGCGCCAGCAGCCAAACAACAGGAACCCCGGTGGGTGGCTACACCTTC. The encoded protein is CASSQTTGTPVGGYTF. The chain has TRBV4-1 and TRBJ1-2; D may be TRBD1 (5 bases). The CDR3 spans 16 residues. CDR1 and CDR2 from the germline V gene are MGHRA and YSYEKL. Trimming shortened V by 2 bases and J by 7 bases, and 20 bases separated the two germline ends.

The table lists this clonotype with a few counts. The V gene is TRBV5-6, the J gene TRBJ2-7; no clear D gene. Germline V gives CDR1 SGHDT, CDR2 YYEEEE. CDR3 length: 14 residues. Trimming took 0 bases from V and 0 from J, leaving 7 bases between them. CDR3 sequence reads: CASSLEVNSYEQYF. CDR3 in DNA: TGTGCCAGCAGCTTGGAGGTGAACTCCTACGAGCAGTACTTC.

This clonotype has a handful of counts. The chain recombines TRBV10-3 with TRBJ2-3; TRBD2 matches at 8 bases. CDR1 is ENHRY and CDR2 is SYGVKD in the germline V gene. The ends lost 0 bases at V and 3 bases at J; junction bases unmatched: 8. The CDR3 runs to 17 residues. CDR3: CAISESSGTSGTDTQYF. CDR3 DNA sequence: TGTGCCATCAGTGAGTCATCCGGGACTAGTGGAACAGATACGCAGTATTTT.

There are a few counts of this clonotype. This chain links TRBV27 with TRBJ2-1; 12 nucleotides agree with TRBD2. The CDR3 sequence is 18 residues long. CDR1 is MNHEY and CDR2 is SMNVEV in the germline V gene (reference sequence). Unmatched junction bases numbered 14, after V lost 4 bases and J lost 7 bases. The CDR3 DNA reads TGTGCCAGCAGTTCCAACCTCGGACTAGCGGGAACCGAAAATGAGCAGTTCTTC. This encodes CASSSNLGLAGTENEQFF.

This clonotype was observed a few times. This chain connects TRBV7-8 to TRBJ2-1; D gene ambiguous. Germline CDR1 and CDR2: SGHVS and FQNEAQ. CDR3 size: 12 residues. V was clipped by 3 bases and J by 7 bases, with 7 bases between them. In nucleotides, the CDR3 is TGTGCCAGCAGCTTGTTTAGTAATGAGCAGTTCTTC. Translation: CASSLFSNEQFF.